This T cell receptor (beta chain) was sequenced in a study of blood T cell repertoires in COVID-19. About the study: Acute and convalescent COVID-19 samples came from the United States, Italy and Spain. T cells, B-cell-depleted T cells, or PBMCs supplied cDNA or gDNA.

The data were produced by immunoSEQ multiplex PCR, yet TCRdb's version contains in-frame clones alone and is incomplete. The sample consists of 200,000 to 250,000 clones, 65% to 85% of them appearing once. The CDR3 sequence is 13 residues long. V was pared by 6 bases and J by 6 bases, with 5 bases of the junction left unmatched. Per germline, CDR1 SEHNR and CDR2 FQNEAQ (reference sequence). The sample comprised peripheral blood. The clonotype comes from a woman in her thirties or forties with active or convalescent COVID-19. V gene TRBV7-9 combines with J gene TRBJ1-1; 9 bases line up with TRBD1. This CDR3 reads CASREGQGPEAFF. The CDR3, as DNA: TGTGCCAGCAGGGAGGGACAGGGCCCTGAAGCTTTCTTT.